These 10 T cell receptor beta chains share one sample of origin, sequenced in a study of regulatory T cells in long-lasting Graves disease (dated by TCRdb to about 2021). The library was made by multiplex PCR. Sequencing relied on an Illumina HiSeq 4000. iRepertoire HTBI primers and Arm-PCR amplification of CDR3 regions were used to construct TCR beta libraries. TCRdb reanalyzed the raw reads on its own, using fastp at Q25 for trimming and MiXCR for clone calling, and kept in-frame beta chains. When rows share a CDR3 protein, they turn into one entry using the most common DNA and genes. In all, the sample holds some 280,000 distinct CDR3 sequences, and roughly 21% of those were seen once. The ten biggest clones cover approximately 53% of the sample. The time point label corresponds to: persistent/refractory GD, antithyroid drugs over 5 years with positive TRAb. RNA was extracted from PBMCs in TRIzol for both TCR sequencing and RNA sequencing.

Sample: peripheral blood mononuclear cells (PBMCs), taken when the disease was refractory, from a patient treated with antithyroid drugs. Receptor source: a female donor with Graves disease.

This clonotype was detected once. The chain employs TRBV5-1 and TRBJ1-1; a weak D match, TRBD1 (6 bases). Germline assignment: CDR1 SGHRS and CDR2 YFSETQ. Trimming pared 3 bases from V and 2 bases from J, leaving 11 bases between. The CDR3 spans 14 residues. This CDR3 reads CASSSTGSNTEAFF. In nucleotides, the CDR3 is TGCGCCAGCAGCTCAACAGGGAGTAACACTGAAGCTTTCTTT.

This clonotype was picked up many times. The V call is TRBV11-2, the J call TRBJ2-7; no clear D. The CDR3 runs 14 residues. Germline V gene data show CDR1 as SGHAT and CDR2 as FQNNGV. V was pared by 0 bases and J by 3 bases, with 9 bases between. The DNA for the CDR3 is TGTGCCAGCAGCTTAGATCCCCAGGTCTACGAGCAGTACTTC. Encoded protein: CASSLDPQVYEQYF.

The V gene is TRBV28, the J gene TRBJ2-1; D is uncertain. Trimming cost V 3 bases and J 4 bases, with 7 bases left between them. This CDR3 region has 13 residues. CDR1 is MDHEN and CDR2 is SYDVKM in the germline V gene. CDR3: CASSFPYYNEQFF. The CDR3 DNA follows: TGTGCCAGCAGTTTCCCATATTACAATGAGCAGTTCTTC. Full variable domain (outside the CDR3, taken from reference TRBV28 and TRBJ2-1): DVKVTQSSRYLVKRTGEKVFLECVQDMDHENMFWYRQDPGLGLRLIYFSYDVKMKEKGDIPEGYSVSREKKERFSLILESASTNQTSMYLCASSFPYYNEQFFGPGTRLTVL.

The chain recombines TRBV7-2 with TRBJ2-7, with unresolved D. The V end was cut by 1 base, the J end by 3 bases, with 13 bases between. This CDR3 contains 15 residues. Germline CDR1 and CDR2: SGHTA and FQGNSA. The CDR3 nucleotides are TGTGCCAGCAGCTTAGACGTGGGGTCGATCTACGAGCAGTACTTC. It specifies CASSLDVGSIYEQYF.

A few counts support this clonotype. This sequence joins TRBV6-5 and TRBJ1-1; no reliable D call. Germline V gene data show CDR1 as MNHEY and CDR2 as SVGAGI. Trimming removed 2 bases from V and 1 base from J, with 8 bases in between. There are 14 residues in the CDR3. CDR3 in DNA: TGTGCCAGCAGTTACAACGTGGAGAACACTGAAGCTTTCTTT. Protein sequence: CASSYNVENTEAFF.

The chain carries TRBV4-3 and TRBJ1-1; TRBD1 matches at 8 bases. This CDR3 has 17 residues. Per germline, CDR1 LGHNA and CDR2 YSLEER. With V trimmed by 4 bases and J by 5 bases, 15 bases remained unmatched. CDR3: CASSPKGGRGLGTEAFF. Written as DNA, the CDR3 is TGCGCCAGCAGCCCGAAGGGGGGCAGGGGGCTGGGTACTGAAGCTTTCTTT.

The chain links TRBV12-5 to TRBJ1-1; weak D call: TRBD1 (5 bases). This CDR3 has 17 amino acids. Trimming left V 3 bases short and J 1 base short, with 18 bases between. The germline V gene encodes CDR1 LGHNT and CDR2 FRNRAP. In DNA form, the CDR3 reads TGTGCTAGTGGTTTACAGCCTATAACGGACAAGAACACTGAAGCTTTCTTT. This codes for CASGLQPITDKNTEAFF.

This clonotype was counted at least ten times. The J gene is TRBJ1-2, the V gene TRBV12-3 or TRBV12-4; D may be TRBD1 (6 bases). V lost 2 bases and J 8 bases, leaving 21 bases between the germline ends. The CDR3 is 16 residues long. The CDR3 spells CASSLTQGTPFDGYTF. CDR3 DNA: TGTGCCAGCAGTTTAACACAGGGAACCCCCTTCGACGGCTACACCTTC.

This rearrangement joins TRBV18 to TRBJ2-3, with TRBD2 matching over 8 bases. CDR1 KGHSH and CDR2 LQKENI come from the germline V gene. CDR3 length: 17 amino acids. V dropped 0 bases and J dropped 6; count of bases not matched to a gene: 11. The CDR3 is CASSPPRGGGLTDTQYF. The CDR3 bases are TGTGCCAGCTCACCACCGCGCGGCGGGGGGCTCACGGATACGCAGTATTTT.

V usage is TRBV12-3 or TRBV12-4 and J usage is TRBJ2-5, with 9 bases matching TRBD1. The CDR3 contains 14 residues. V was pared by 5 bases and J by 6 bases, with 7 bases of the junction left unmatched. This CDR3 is CASSQMTGGKTQYF. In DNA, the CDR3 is TGTGCCAGCAGTCAGATGACAGGGGGAAAGACCCAGTACTTC.